Listed below are T cell receptor beta chains from one sample, sequenced in a study of shared clonotypes between healthy human individuals. Sequencing was performed with immunoSEQ multiplex PCR; in TCRdb, only in-frame clones are kept and a portion is missing. The table lists approximately 2.4 million clones, 90% to 97% of them singletons. The specimen was naive CD4+ T cells sorted from blood. These receptors all come from a young man in good health. CDR3s include the opening cysteine and the closing phenylalanine or tryptophan. Fields, in order: V gene, D gene, J gene, clone size, CDR3 DNA, CDR3 protein. The D gene is left open where the match is weak. Some rows have no size entry. The others give once, few or many, or a class for an expanded clone.

>TRBV6-6|NA|TRBJ2-2|NA
TGTGCCAGCAGCCTCCGTAGGACAGAGAACACCGGGGAGCTGTTTTTT
CASSLRRTENTGELFF
>TRBV7-2|TRBD2|TRBJ2-3|NA
TGTGCCAGCAGCCCCCGGTGGCTAGCGGGAGGAGGGACAGATACGCAGTATTTT
CASSPRWLAGGGTDTQYF
>TRBV21-1|NA|TRBJ2-7|few
TGTGCCAGCAGCAAACGGGAAGAACAGGGACTCTACGAGCAGTACTTC
CASSKREEQGLYEQYF
>TRBV6-5|NA|TRBJ2-2|NA
TGTGCCAGCAGCCGGGGCGATAGGGGCACCGGGGAGCTGTTTTTT
CASSRGDRGTGELFF
>TRBV10-3|NA|TRBJ2-5|NA
TGTGCCATCACCTCGGGACTGCAAGAGACCCAGTACTTC
CAITSGLQETQYF
>TRBV15|TRBD1|TRBJ2-7|NA
TGTGCCACCAGCAGAGGAGGGACAGGGGTCGACGAGCAGTACTTC
CATSRGGTGVDEQYF
>TRBV30|NA|TRBJ2-2|NA
TGTGCCTGGGTGGGCGCGAACACCGGGGAGCTGTTTTTT
CAWVGANTGELFF
>TRBV4-3|TRBD1|TRBJ2-7|NA
TGCGCCAGCAGCCAAGAAAGGGCGACAGGGCGCTACGAGCAGTACTTC
CASSQERATGRYEQYF
>TRBV11-3|NA|TRBJ1-1|NA
TGTGCCAGCAGCCGCGGGGGGAACACTGAAGCTTTCTTT
CASSRGGNTEAFF
>TRBV9|TRBD1|TRBJ1-2|NA
TGTGCCAGCAGGGGACAGGGGAGGGAGGGCTACACCTTC
CASRGQGREGYTF
>TRBV4-1|TRBD1|TRBJ1-2|NA
TGCGCCAGCAGCCAAGATAAGTTTCTGGACAGGGTGTATGGCTACACCTTC
CASSQDKFLDRVYGYTF
>TRBV5-4|NA|TRBJ1-1|NA
TGTGCCAGCAGCTTTCAGACAAACACTGAAGCTTTCTTT
CASSFQTNTEAFF
>TRBV5-4|TRBD2|TRBJ2-5|NA
TGTGCCAGCAGCTTGGCTAGCGGGGTCGGAGAGACCCAGTACTTC
CASSLASGVGETQYF
>TRBV5-6|NA|TRBJ1-2|NA
TGTGCCAGCAGCTACCGGAGGGGCTATGGCTACACCTTC
CASSYRRGYGYTF
>TRBV5-6|NA|TRBJ1-3|NA
TGTGCCAGCACGGGGGCATCAGGAAACACCATATATTTT
CASTGASGNTIYF
>TRBV6-6|NA|TRBJ1-2|NA
TGTGCCAGCAGTTCTGGGGCAGCCTATGGCTACACCTTC
CASSSGAAYGYTF
>TRBV5-1|TRBD1|TRBJ2-5|NA
TGCGCCAGCAGCTTCGGGACAGGGGCGTCAGAGACCCAGTACTTC
CASSFGTGASETQYF
>TRBV18|TRBD1|TRBJ1-2|NA
TGTGCCAGCTCACCGACAGGGGACATCTATGGCTACACCTTC
CASSPTGDIYGYTF
>TRBV5-1|NA|TRBJ2-7|NA
TGCGCCAGCAGGGAAACACCGGCCCACGAGCAGTACTTC
CASRETPAHEQYF
>TRBV6-5|NA|TRBJ1-1|NA
TGTGCCAGCAGTGACAGGCGGAACACTGAAGCTTTCTTT
CASSDRRNTEAFF
>TRBV6-5|NA|TRBJ2-1|NA
TGTGCCAGCAGCCGTGGGCGCCCTGATAATGAGCAGTTCTTC
CASSRGRPDNEQFF
>TRBV29-1|TRBD2|TRBJ2-7|NA
TGCAGCGTTGTTAGCGGGGCAGGGAGAGTCTACGAGCAGTACTTC
CSVVSGAGRVYEQYF
>TRBV29-1|TRBD1|TRBJ2-7|NA
TGCAGCGTCGCCAGGGGGCCGGACGAGCAGTACTTC
CSVARGPDEQYF
>TRBV2|NA|TRBJ2-3|once
TGTGCCAGCAGTGAAGCACCCCCCCCCACAGATACGCAGTATTTT
CASSEAPPPTDTQYF
>TRBV7-2|NA|TRBJ1-1|NA
TGTGCCAGCAGCTTAGCATCTTGGGACACTGAAGCTTTCTTT
CASSLASWDTEAFF
>TRBV7-9|NA|TRBJ2-3|few
TGTGCCAGCAGCTTAGCGGGAGGTCAGGGGATGGATACGCAGTATTTT
CASSLAGGQGMDTQYF